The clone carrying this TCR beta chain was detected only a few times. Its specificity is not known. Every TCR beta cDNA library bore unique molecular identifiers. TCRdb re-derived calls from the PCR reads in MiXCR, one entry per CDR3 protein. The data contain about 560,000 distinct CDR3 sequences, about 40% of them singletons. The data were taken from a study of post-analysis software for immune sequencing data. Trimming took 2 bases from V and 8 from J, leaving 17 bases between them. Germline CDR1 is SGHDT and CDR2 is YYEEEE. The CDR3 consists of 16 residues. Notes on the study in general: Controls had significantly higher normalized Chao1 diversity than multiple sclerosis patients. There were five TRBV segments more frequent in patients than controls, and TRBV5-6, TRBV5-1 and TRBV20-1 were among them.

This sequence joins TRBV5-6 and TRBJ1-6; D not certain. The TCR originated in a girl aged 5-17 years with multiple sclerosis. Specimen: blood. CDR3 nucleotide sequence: TGTGCCAGCAGCTTAGTAACACGGGTGTCGGATTCACCCCTCCACTTT. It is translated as CASSLVTRVSDSPLHF.